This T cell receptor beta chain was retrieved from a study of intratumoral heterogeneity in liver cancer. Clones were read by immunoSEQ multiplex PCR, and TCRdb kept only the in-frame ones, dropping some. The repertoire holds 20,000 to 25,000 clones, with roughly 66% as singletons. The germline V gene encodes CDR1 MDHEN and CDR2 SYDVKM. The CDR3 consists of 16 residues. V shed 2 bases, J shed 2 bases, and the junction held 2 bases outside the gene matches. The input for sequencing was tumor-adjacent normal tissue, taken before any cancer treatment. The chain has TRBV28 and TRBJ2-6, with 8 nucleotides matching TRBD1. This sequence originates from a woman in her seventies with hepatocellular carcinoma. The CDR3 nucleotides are TGTGCCAGCAGTTTAAGACAGGGGACTGGGGCCAACGTCCTGACTTTC. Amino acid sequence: CASSLRQGTGANVLTF.